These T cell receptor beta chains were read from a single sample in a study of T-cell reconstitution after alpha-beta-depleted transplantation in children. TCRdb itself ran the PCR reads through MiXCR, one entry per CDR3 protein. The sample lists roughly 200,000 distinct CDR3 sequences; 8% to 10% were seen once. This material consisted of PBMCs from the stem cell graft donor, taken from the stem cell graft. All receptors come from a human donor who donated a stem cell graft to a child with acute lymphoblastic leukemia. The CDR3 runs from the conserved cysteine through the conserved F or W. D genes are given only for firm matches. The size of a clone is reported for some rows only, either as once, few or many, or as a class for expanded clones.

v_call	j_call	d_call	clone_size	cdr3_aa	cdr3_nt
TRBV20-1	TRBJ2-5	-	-	CSARDRAIQETQYF	TGCAGTGCTAGAGATCGGGCCATCCAAGAGACCCAGTACTTC
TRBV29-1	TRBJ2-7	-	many	CSVGQVGEQYF	TGCAGCGTAGGGCAGGTGGGGGAGCAGTACTTC
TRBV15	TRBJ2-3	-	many	CATSTQTEQDTQYF	TGTGCCACCAGCACCCAGACAGAGCAGGATACGCAGTATTTT
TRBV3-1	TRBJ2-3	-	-	CASSPGSGLGDTQYF	TGTGCCAGCAGCCCGGGCAGCGGCCTCGGAGATACGCAGTATTTT
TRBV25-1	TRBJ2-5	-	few	CASSEFLTQYF	TGTGCCAGCAGTGAATTCCTCACCCAGTACTTC
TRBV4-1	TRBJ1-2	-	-	CASSQVGRNYGYTF	TGCGCCAGCAGCCAAGTCGGCAGAAACTATGGCTACACCTTC
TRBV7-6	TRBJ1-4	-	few	CASSPQSGLAANEKLFF	TGTGCCAGCAGCCCCCAATCAGGGCTCGCAGCTAATGAAAAACTGTTTTTT
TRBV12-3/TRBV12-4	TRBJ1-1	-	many	CASSWIQSPKGRTEAFF	TGTGCCAGCAGCTGGATCCAATCTCCTAAGGGACGGACTGAAGCTTTCTTT
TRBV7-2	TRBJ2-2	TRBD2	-	CASTMSGVPAWAGELFF	TGTGCCAGCACTATGAGCGGGGTCCCAGCCTGGGCCGGGGAGCTGTTTTTT
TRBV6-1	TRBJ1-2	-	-	CASSIAGAVIYGYTF	TGTGCCAGCAGTATCGCGGGCGCCGTTATCTATGGCTACACCTTC
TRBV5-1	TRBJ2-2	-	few	CASSLSSAHTGELFF	TGCGCCAGCAGCTTGTCCAGCGCCCACACCGGGGAGCTGTTTTTT
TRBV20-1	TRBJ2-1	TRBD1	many	CSARDLGRGSYNEQFF	TGCAGTGCTAGAGATCTAGGCAGGGGGTCTTACAATGAGCAGTTCTTC
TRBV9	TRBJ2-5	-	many	CASSVEEETQYF	TGTGCCAGCAGCGTAGAAGAAGAGACCCAGTACTTC
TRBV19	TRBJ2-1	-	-	CASRESGQTGTYNEQFF	TGTGCCAGTAGGGAATCCGGACAGACTGGAACCTACAATGAGCAGTTCTTC
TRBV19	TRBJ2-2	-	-	CASSIQPRTGELFF	TGTGCCAGTAGTATCCAGCCGAGGACCGGGGAGCTGTTTTTT
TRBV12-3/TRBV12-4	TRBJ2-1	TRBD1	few	CTSRGRTGGEQYNEQFF	TGTACCAGCAGGGGCCGAACAGGGGGCGAGCAATACAATGAGCAGTTCTTC
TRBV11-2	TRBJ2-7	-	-	CASSLDRNRVREQYF	TGTGCCAGCAGCTTAGATAGAAACAGGGTGAGGGAGCAGTACTTC
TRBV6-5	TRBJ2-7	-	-	CASSYSVQNSYEQYF	TGTGCCAGCAGTTACTCGGTCCAAAACTCCTACGAGCAGTACTTC
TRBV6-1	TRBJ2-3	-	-	CASRGGLADRTSTDTQYF	TGTGCCAGCAGGGGGGGCCTAGCGGATAGGACGAGCACAGATACGCAGTATTTT
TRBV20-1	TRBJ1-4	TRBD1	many	CSAMTGGSEKLFF	TGCAGTGCTATGACAGGGGGCTCGGAAAAACTGTTTTTT
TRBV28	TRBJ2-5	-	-	CASSFWGKETQYF	TGTGCCAGCAGTTTTTGGGGAAAGGAGACCCAGTACTTC
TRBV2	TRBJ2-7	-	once	CASSIPLLEQYF	TGTGCCAGCAGTATCCCCCTTCTCGAGCAGTACTTC
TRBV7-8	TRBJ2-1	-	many	CATRGLSSYNEQFF	TGTGCCACTCGTGGGTTAAGCTCCTACAATGAGCAGTTCTTC
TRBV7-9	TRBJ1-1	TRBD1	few	CASSLSRDREVFF	TGTGCCAGCAGCTTGAGTCGGGACAGGGAGGTTTTCTTT
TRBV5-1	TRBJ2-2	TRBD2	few	CASSLRSSGANTGELFF	TGCGCCAGCAGCTTGCGTAGTAGCGGGGCGAACACCGGGGAGCTGTTTTTT
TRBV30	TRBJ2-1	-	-	CAWSPGRNYNEQFF	TGTGCCTGGAGCCCCGGACGTAACTACAATGAGCAGTTCTTC
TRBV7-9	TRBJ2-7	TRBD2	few	CASSLRGGPSYEQYF	TGTGCCAGCAGCCTCCGCGGGGGTCCCTCCTACGAGCAGTACTTC
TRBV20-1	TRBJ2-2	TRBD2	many	CSAGRLAGATGELFF	TGCAGTGCGGGCAGACTAGCGGGTGCAACCGGGGAGCTGTTTTTT
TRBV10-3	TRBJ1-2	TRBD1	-	CAISEAPGGGYGYTF	TGTGCCATCAGTGAGGCACCAGGGGGCGGCTATGGCTACACCTTC
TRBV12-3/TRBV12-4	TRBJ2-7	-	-	CASRQGIIYEQYF	TGTGCCAGCAGACAGGGAATAATCTACGAGCAGTACTTC
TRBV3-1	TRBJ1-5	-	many	CASSQDTDQPQHF	TGTGCCAGCAGCCAAGATACGGATCAGCCCCAGCATTTT
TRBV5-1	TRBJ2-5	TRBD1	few	CASSLVGTGAQETQYF	TGCGCCAGCAGCTTGGTAGGGACAGGGGCGCAAGAGACCCAGTACTTC
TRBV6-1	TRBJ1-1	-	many	CASSDRGEAFF	TGTGCCAGCAGTGACAGGGGTGAAGCTTTCTTT
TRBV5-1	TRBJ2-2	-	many	CASSPLGGGSTGELFF	TGCGCCAGCAGCCCACTGGGCGGAGGGAGCACCGGGGAGCTGTTTTTT
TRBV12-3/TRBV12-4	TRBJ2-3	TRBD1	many	CASSPGQARDTQYF	TGTGCCAGCAGTCCAGGACAGGCCCGGGATACGCAGTATTTT
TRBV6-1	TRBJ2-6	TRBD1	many	CASGDRPGSGANVLTF	TGTGCCAGCGGGGACAGGCCTGGCTCTGGGGCCAACGTCCTGACTTTC
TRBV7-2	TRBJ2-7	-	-	CASSLDGLTYEQYF	TGTGCCAGCAGCTTAGATGGGTTAACCTACGAGCAGTACTTC
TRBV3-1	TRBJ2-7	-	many	CASSLARYEQYF	TGTGCCAGCAGCTTGGCCCGATACGAGCAGTACTTC
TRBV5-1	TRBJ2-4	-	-	CASSPDAGPLAKNIQYF	TGCGCCAGCAGCCCGGACGCGGGGCCGCTAGCCAAAAACATTCAGTACTTC
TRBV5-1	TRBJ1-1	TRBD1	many	CASRGQLNTEAFF	TGCGCCAGCAGGGGACAGTTGAACACTGAAGCTTTCTTT
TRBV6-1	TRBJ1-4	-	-	CARLPGQINEKLFF	TGTGCCAGGCTTCCGGGACAAATTAATGAAAAACTGTTTTTT
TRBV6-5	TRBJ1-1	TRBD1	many	CASSYPGQGNTEAFF	TGCGCCAGCAGCTACCCGGGACAGGGGAACACTGAAGCTTTCTTT
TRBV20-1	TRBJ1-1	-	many	CSARPGHQTNTEAFF	TGCAGTGCTAGACCCGGGCATCAGACGAACACTGAAGCTTTCTTT
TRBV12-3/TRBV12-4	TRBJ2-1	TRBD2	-	CASKSSGGPSSYNEQFF	TGTGCCAGCAAGTCTAGCGGGGGACCCAGCTCCTACAATGAGCAGTTCTTC